Described below is a single T cell receptor (beta chain) sequence and its context. The sample originates from a study of identical twins. V was clipped by 6 bases and J by 4 bases; unmatched bases: 9. The CDR3 runs 15 residues. One entry per CDR3 protein, called by TCRdb with MiXCR from the 5' RACE reads. Among approximately 500,000 distinct CDR3 sequences, 20% to 25% were seen once, and the ten largest hold approximately 2.9%. These data also formed part of another study, on T cells expressing NK-cell markers.

The sequence came from a woman aged 18-30 years in good health. The chain combines TRBV12-3 or TRBV12-4 with TRBJ1-2; 9 bases align to TRBD1. The source material was CD4+ T cells sorted from blood. The CDR3 bases are TGTGCCAGCAGCAGGGACAGGGACACACTCTATGGCTACACCTTC. It specifies CASSRDRDTLYGYTF.